The rows below give T cell receptor beta chains drawn from one sample of a study of cytomegalovirus exposure and HLA in healthy donors. Data came from immunoSEQ multiplex PCR; TCRdb stores just in-frame clones and leaves some out. The table lists just under 75,000 clones, over 90% of them singletons. Source material: PBMCs. All receptors come from a woman under 30 in good health and CMV-seropositive. CDR3s include the opening cysteine and the closing phenylalanine or tryptophan. A D gene is named only where the DNA matches it firmly.

>TRBJ2-3|18|TRBV4-3|TRBD2
CASSRGVLLAENTDTQYF
TGCGCCAGCAGCCGGGGGGTCCTACTAGCGGAGAACACAGATACGCAGTATTTT
>TRBJ2-2|15|TRBV28|NA
CASSFGGPNTGELFF
TGTGCCAGCAGTTTCGGCGGTCCCAACACCGGGGAGCTGTTTTTT
>TRBJ1-3|15|TRBV7-8|TRBD1
CASSSGMSGGTSIYF
TGTGCCAGCAGCTCCGGCATGTCAGGGGGCACATCCATATATTTT
>TRBJ2-1|12|TRBV28|NA
CASRTGGFHQFF
TGTGCCAGCAGGACAGGCGGATTCCATCAGTTCTTC
>TRBJ1-1|14|TRBV19|NA
CASGGPRSGTEAFF
TGTGCCAGCGGGGGGCCTCGATCGGGCACTGAAGCTTTCTTT
>TRBJ1-2|16|TRBV4-1|NA
CASSQERDTRYYGYTF
TGCGCCAGCAGCCAAGAAAGGGACACGCGCTACTATGGCTACACCTTC
>TRBJ2-3|15|TRBV6-1|TRBD2
CASSDESSGHHTQYF
TGTGCCAGCAGTGATGAGTCTAGCGGGCACCATACGCAGTATTTT
>TRBJ2-1|14|TRBV18|NA
CASSIPLEYNEQFF
TGTGCCAGCTCAATCCCACTCGAGTACAATGAGCAGTTCTTC
>TRBJ2-3|14|TRBV2|NA
CASSVQGVGDTQYF
TGTGCCAGCAGTGTACAGGGAGTTGGAGATACGCAGTATTTT
>TRBJ2-3|18|TRBV4-2|TRBD2
CASSQDIAAGVSTDTQYF
TGTGCCAGCAGCCAAGATATAGCAGCGGGGGTGAGCACAGATACGCAGTATTTT
>TRBJ2-7|13|TRBV27|NA
CASRLRNTYEQYF
TGTGCCAGCAGGTTGCGTAATACCTACGAGCAGTACTTC
>TRBJ1-4|15|TRBV11-2|NA
CASSSRAGANEKLFF
TGTGCCAGCAGCTCCCGCGCGGGGGCGAATGAAAAACTGTTTTTT
>TRBJ1-6|14|TRBV5-4|NA
CASSLDRDLSPLHF
TGTGCCAGCAGCCTGGACCGAGATCTTTCACCCCTCCACTTT
>TRBJ2-1|16|TRBV5-1|TRBD2
CASSLGLAGGYNEQFF
TGCGCCAGCAGCTTGGGACTAGCGGGAGGCTACAATGAGCAGTTCTTC
>TRBJ2-5|16|TRBV7-2|TRBD2
CASSPPGLAHKETQYF
TGTGCCAGCAGCCCTCCGGGACTAGCGCACAAAGAGACCCAGTACTTC
>TRBJ2-3|16|TRBV7-8|NA
CASSLARSRSTDTQYF
TGTGCCAGCAGCTTAGCACGTTCGAGGAGCACAGATACGCAGTATTTT